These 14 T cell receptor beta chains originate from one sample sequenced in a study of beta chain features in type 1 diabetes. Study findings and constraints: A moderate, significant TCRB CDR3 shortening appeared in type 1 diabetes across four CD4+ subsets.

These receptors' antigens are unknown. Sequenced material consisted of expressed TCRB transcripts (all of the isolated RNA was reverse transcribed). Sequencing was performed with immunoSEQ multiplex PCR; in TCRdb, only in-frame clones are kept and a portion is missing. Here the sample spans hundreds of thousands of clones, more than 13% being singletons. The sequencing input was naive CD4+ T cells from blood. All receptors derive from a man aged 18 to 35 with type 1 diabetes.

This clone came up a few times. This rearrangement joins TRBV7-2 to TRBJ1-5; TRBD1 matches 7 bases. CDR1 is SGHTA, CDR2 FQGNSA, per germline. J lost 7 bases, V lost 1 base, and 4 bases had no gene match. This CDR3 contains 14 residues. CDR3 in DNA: TGTGCCAGCAGCTTAGAAGGGGGCAGCCAGCCCCAGCATTTT. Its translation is CASSLEGGSQPQHF.

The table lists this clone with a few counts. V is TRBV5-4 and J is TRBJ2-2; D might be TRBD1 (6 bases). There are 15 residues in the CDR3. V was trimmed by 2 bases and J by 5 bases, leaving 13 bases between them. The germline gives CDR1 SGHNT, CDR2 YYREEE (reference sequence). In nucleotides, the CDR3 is TGTGCCAGCAGCTTTACGACAGGACCGACCGGGGAGCTGTTTTTT. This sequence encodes CASSFTTGPTGELFF.

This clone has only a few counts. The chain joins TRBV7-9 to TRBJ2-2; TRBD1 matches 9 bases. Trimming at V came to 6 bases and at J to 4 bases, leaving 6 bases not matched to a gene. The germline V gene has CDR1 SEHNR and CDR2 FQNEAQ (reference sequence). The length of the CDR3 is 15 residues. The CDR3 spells CASSLQGAITGELFF. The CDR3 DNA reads TGTGCCAGCAGTCTACAGGGGGCAATCACCGGGGAGCTGTTTTTT. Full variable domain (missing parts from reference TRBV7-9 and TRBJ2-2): DTGVSQNPRHKITKRGQNVTFRCDPISEHNRLYWYRQTLGQGPEFLTYFQNEAQLEKSRLLSDRFSAERPKGSFSTLEIQRTEQGDSAMYLCASSLQGAITGELFFGEGSRLTVL.

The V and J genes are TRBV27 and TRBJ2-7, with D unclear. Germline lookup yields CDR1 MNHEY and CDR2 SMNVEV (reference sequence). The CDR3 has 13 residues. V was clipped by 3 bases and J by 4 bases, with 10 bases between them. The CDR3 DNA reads TGTGCCAGCAGTTTCCGAATCCAGTACGAGCAGTACTTC. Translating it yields CASSFRIQYEQYF.

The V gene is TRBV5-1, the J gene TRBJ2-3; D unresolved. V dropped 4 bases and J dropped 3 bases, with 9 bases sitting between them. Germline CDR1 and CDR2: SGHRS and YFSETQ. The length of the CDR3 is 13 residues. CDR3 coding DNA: TGCGCCAGCAGCGCCGGGCGGACAGATACGCAGTATTTT. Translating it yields CASSAGRTDTQYF.

CDR3 sequence: CAWSVGDPTETQYF. CDR3 sequence (DNA): TGTGCCTGGAGTGTGGGAGACCCTACAGAGACCCAGTACTTC. This sequence joins TRBV30 and TRBJ2-5; D is perhaps TRBD2 (5 bases). This CDR3 is 14 amino acids long. Trimming removed 0 bases from V and 4 bases from J, with 12 bases in between. Germline V lookup: CDR1 GTSNPN, CDR2 SVGIG (reference sequence).

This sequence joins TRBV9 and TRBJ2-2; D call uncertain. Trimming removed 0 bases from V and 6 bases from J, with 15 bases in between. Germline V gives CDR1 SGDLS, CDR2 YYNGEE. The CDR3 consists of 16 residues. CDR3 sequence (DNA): TGTGCCAGCAGCGTAGAGGTCTACCTAAGTCCCGGGGAGCTGTTTTTT. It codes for CASSVEVYLSPGELFF.

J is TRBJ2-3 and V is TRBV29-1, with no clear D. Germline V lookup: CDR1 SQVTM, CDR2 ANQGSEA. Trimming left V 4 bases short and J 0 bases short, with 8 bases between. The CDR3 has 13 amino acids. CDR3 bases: TGCAGCGTTGCTTCGGTGAGCACAGATACGCAGTATTTT. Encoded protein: CSVASVSTDTQYF.

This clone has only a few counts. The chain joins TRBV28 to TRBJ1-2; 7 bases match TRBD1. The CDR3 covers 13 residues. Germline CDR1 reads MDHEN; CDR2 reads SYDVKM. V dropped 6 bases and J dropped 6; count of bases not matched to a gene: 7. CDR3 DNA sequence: TGTGCCAGCAGGTCCACACAGGGGCATGGCTACACCTTC. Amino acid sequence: CASRSTQGHGYTF.

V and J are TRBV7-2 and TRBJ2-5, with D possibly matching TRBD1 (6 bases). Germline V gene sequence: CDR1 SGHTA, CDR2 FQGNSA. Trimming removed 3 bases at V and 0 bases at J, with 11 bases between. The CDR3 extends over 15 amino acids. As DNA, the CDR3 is TGTGCCAGCAGCTTGCTCGACAGGCACCAAGAGACCCAGTACTTC. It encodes CASSLLDRHQETQYF.

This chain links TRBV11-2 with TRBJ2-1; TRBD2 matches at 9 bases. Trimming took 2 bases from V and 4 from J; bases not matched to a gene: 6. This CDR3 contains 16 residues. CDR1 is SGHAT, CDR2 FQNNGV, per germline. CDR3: CASSLSSGGPYNEQFF. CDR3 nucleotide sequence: TGTGCCAGCAGCTTAAGTAGCGGGGGACCTTACAATGAGCAGTTCTTC.

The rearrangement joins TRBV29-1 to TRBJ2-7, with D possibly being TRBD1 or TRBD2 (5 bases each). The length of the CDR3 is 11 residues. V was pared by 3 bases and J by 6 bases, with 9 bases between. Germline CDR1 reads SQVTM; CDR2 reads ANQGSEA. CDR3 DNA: TGCAGCGTTGAGGGGGACCCCGAGCAGTACTTC. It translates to CSVEGDPEQYF.

As DNA, the CDR3 is TGTGCCAGCGGGCGGGGGACCACAGATACGCAGTATTTT. It is translated as CASGRGTTDTQYF. The V call is TRBV7-2, the J call TRBJ2-3, with 7 bases identical to TRBD2. Germline V gene sequence: CDR1 SGHTA, CDR2 FQGNSA. Trimming took 8 bases from V and 2 from J; bases not matched to a gene: 4. The CDR3 spans 13 residues.

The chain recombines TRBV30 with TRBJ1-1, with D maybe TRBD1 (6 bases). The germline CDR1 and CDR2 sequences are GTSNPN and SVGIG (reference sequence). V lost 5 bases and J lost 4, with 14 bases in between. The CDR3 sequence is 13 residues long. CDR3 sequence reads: CAWGRGMVTEAFF. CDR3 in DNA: TGTGCCTGGGGCAGGGGTATGGTCACTGAAGCTTTCTTT.